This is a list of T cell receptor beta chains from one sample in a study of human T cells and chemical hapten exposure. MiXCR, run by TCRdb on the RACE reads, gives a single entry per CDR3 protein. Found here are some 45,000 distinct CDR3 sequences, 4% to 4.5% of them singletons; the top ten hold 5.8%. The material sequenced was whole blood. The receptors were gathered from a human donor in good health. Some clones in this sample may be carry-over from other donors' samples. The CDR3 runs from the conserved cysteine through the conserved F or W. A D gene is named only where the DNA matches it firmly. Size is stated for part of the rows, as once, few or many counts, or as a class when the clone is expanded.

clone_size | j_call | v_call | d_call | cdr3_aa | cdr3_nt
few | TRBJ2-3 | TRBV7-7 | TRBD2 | CASSRGVAGEDTQYF | TGTGCTAGCAGCCGCGGGGTAGCGGGAGAAGATACGCAGTATTTT
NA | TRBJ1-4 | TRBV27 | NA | CASSLSWGAPNEKLFF | TGTGCCAGCAGTTTATCGTGGGGGGCCCCTAATGAAAAACTGTTTTTT
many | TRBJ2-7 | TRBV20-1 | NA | CSARDSGEGEQYF | TGCAGTGCTAGAGATTCGGGGGAAGGCGAGCAGTACTTC
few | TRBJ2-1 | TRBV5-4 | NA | CASSFGKQRVGNEQFF | TGTGCCAGCAGCTTCGGAAAACAGAGGGTCGGCAATGAGCAGTTCTTC
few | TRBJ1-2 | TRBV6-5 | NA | CASGGRGGYTF | TGTGCCAGCGGAGGGCGGGGTGGCTACACCTTC
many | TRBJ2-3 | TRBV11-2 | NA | CASSSRGGKAIPTDTQYF | TGTGCCAGCAGCTCAAGGGGGGGGAAGGCGATACCCACAGATACGCAGTATTTT
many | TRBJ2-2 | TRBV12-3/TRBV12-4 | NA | CASTSSGSNTGELFF | TGTGCCAGCACCTCCAGCGGCTCTAACACCGGGGAGCTGTTTTTT
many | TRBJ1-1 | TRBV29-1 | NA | CSVAPGNTEAFF | TGCAGCGTGGCCCCGGGGAACACTGAAGCTTTCTTT
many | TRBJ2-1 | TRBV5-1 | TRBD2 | CASSFSGAVGREQFF | TGCGCCAGCAGCTTTAGCGGGGCGGTTGGTCGGGAGCAGTTCTTC
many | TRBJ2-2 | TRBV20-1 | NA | CSGFRRLGTGELFF | TGCAGTGGATTTCGGCGTTTGGGCACCGGGGAGCTGTTTTTT
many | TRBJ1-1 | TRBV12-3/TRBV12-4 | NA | CASSPKRGMRTAEAFF | TGTGCCAGCAGCCCGAAGAGGGGGATGAGAACGGCTGAAGCTTTCTTT
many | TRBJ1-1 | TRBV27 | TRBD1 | CASSLFDPRGKDTEAFF | TGTGCCAGCAGTTTATTCGATCCCAGGGGGAAGGACACTGAAGCTTTCTTT
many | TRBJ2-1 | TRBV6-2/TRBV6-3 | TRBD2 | CASSYSLAREGEQFF | TGTGCCAGCAGTTACTCACTAGCGAGGGAGGGTGAGCAGTTCTTC
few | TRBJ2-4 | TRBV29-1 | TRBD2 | CSVAGLAEVQYF | TGCAGCGTTGCCGGACTAGCGGAGGTTCAGTACTTC
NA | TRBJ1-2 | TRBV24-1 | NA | CATSGTGFGGYTF | TGTGCCACCAGTGGAACAGGATTCGGCGGCTACACCTTC
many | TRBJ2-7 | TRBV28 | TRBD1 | CASSSPAGTGTYEQYF | TGTGCCAGCAGTTCCCCCGCCGGGACAGGGACCTACGAGCAGTACTTC
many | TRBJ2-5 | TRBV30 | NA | CAWSWGGPSQETQYF | TGTGCCTGGAGTTGGGGGGGGCCGTCCCAAGAGACCCAGTACTTC
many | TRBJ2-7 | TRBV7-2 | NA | CASSPRVRHEQYF | TGTGCCAGCAGCCCAAGGGTTAGGCACGAGCAGTACTTC
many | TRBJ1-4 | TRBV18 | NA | CASSPWGAASTNEKLFF | TGTGCCAGCTCACCCTGGGGGGCGGCTTCAACTAATGAAAAACTGTTTTTT
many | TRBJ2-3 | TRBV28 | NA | CASSTPGFGLISTDTQYF | TGTGCCAGCAGTACCCCAGGGTTTGGGCTTATTAGCACAGATACGCAGTATTTT
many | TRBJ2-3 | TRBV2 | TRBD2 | CASSGAPSGRTDTQYF | TGTGCCAGCAGTGGAGCCCCTAGCGGGAGGACAGATACGCAGTATTTT
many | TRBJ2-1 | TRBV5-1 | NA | CASSLGLATINEQFF | TGCGCCAGCAGCTTGGGATTAGCGACAATAAATGAGCAGTTCTTC
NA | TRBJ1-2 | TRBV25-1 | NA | CASSELVGNEGYTF | TGTGCCAGCAGTGAATTGGTAGGGAATGAGGGCTACACCTTC
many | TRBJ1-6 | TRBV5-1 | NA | CASSLNTQDNSPLHF | TGCGCCAGCAGCTTGAACACACAGGATAATTCACCCCTCCACTTT
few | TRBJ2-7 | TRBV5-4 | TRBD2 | CASSPGLAVSYEQYF | TGTGCCAGCAGCCCGGGACTAGCGGTCTCCTACGAGCAGTACTTC
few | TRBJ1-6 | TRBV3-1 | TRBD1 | CASSSRRDRVNSPLHF | TGTGCCAGCAGCTCTCGAAGGGACAGGGTGAATTCACCCCTCCACTTT
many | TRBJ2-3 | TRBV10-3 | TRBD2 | CATATSGSADTQYF | TGTGCCACTGCGACTAGCGGGAGCGCAGATACGCAGTATTTT
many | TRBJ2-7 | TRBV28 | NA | CASSRHTRQYF | TGTGCCAGCAGTCGACACACTCGGCAGTACTTC
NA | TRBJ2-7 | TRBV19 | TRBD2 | CASSAGLAGSYEQYF | TGTGCCAGTAGCGCGGGACTAGCGGGGTCCTACGAGCAGTACTTC
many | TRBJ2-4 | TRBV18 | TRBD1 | CASSSGTGDTKNIQYF | TGTGCCAGCTCATCCGGGACAGGGGATACCAAAAACATTCAGTACTTC
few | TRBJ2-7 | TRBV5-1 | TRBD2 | CASSLVRAGGSYEQYF | TGCGCCAGCAGCTTGGTACGTGCGGGGGGTTCCTACGAGCAGTACTTC
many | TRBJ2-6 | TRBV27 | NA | CASSLLAGANVLTF | TGTGCCAGCAGTTTATTGGCTGGGGCCAACGTCCTGACTTTC
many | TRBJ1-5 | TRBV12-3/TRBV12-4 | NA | CASSPPGKGLIAQHF | TGTGCCAGCAGTCCCCCAGGGAAGGGACTAATTGCCCAGCATTTT
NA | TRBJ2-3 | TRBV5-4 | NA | CASSLDAGGGGDTQYF | TGTGCCAGCAGCTTGGACGCTGGGGGCGGCGGAGATACGCAGTATTTT
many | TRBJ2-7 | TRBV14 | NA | CASSLSSYEQYF | TGTGCCAGCAGTCTTAGCTCCTACGAGCAGTACTTC
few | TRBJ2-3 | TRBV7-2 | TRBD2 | CASSTGGRGADTQYF | TGTGCCAGCAGCACCGGCGGGAGAGGGGCCGATACGCAGTATTTT
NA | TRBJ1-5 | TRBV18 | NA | CASSPSPGNQPQHF | TGTGCCAGCTCACCAAGTCCGGGAAATCAGCCCCAGCATTTT
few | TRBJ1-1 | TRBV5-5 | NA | CASRRTSKILDTEAFF | TGTGCCAGCAGAAGAACTAGCAAGATTCTGGACACTGAAGCTTTCTTT
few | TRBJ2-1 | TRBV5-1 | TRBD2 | CASSLGPGLAVDEQFF | TGCGCCAGCAGCTTGGGTCCGGGACTAGCGGTTGATGAGCAGTTCTTC
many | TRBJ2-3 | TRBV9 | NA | CASSVIAWDTDTQYF | TGTGCCAGCAGCGTAATAGCATGGGACACAGATACGCAGTATTTT
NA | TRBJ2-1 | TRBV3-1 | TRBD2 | CASSSGGEQFF | TGTGCCAGCAGTAGCGGGGGGGAGCAGTTCTTC
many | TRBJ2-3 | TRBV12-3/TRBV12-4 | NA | CASSSDSPTQYF | TGTGCCAGCAGTTCTGACTCACCGACGCAGTATTTT
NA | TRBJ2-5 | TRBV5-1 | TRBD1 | CASSLAGTGNQETQCF | TGCGCCAGCAGCTTGGCCGGGACAGGGAACCAAGAGACCCAGTGCTTC
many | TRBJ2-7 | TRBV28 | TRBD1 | CASSSGTGNYEQYF | TGTGCCAGCAGTTCCGGGACAGGTAATTACGAGCAGTACTTC
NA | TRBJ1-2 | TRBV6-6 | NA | CASSYRFNYGYTF | TGTGCCAGCAGTTACAGGTTTAACTATGGCTACACCTTC
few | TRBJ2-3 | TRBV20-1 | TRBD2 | CSATLLAGGTDTQYF | TGCAGTGCCACCTTACTAGCGGGGGGCACAGATACGCAGTATTTT
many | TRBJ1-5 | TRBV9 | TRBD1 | CASSVGTGNQPQHF | TGTGCCAGCAGCGTAGGGACAGGGAATCAGCCCCAGCATTTT
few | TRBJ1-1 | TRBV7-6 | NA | CASSLAGGVNTEAFF | TGTGCCAGCAGCTTAGCGGGGGGTGTGAACACTGAAGCTTTCTTT
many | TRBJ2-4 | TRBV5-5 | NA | CASSLVANPDVWPKNIQYF | TGTGCCAGCAGCTTGGTCGCCAACCCAGACGTCTGGCCCAAAAACATTCAGTACTTC
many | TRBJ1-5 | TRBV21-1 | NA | CASSKVGGASQPQHF | TGTGCCAGCAGCAAAGTTGGGGGCGCGAGTCAGCCCCAGCATTTT
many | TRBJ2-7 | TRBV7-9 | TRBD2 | CASSLVGGPWEQYF | TGTGCCAGCAGCTTAGTGGGAGGGCCCTGGGAGCAGTACTTC
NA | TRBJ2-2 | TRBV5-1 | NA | CASSLSPVNTGELFF | TGCGCCAGCAGCTTGTCCCCGGTGAACACCGGGGAGCTGTTTTTT
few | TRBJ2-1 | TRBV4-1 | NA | CASSQGDAGYNEQFF | TGCGCCAGCAGCCAAGGTGATGCGGGATACAATGAGCAGTTCTTC
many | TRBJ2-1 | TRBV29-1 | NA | CSVEFQTGRGFF | TGCAGCGTTGAATTCCAGACAGGGAGGGGGTTCTTC
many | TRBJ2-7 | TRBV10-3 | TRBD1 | CAIRWTRDSASYEQYF | TGTGCCATCAGGTGGACGAGGGACAGTGCCTCCTACGAGCAGTACTTC